The clone carrying this T cell receptor beta chain was recorded many times. A single record per CDR3 protein comes from TCRdb applying MiXCR to the 5' RACE reads. Here the sample spans roughly 110,000 distinct CDR3 sequences, roughly 8.9% being singletons. The data derive from a study of T cells after yellow fever vaccination. The CDR3 runs to 11 residues. With 6 bases removed from V and 2 bases from J, the gap between germline ends came to 3 bases. The germline gives CDR1 MDHEN, CDR2 SYDVKM. The sequenced sample was CD8+ T cells sorted from PBMCs, obtained 45 days after the yellow fever booster vaccination. The chain is built from TRBV28 and TRBJ2-3; no clear D gene. The receptor was isolated from a man aged 30 to 45 who received the YFV17D yellow fever vaccine. CDR3 sequence: CASSVTDTQYF. CDR3 bases: TGTGCCAGCAGCGTCACAGATACGCAGTATTTT. The whole variable domain, filled in from reference TRBV28 and TRBJ2-3, reads DVKVTQSSRYLVKRTGEKVFLECVQDMDHENMFWYRQDPGLGLRLIYFSYDVKMKEKGDIPEGYSVSREKKERFSLILESASTNQTSMYLCASSVTDTQYFGPGTRLTVL.